The rows below give T cell receptor beta chains drawn from one sample of a study of cytotoxic CD8 clonotypes in ibrutinib-treated CLL. Sequencing was performed with immunoSEQ multiplex PCR; in TCRdb, only in-frame clones are kept and a portion is missing. The sample includes over 150,000 clones, over 60% of them seen just once. This material consisted of PBMCs, taken after 24 months of ibrutinib treatment. Receptors originate from a human donor with chronic lymphocytic leukemia. Each CDR3 is given with its conserved first and last residue.

J | V | CDR3
TRBJ2-3 | TRBV5-1 | CASTLTGDTDTQYF
TRBJ1-1 | TRBV5-1 | CASSSSSNTEAFF
TRBJ2-3 | TRBV19 | CASSIRRVDTQYF
TRBJ2-1 | TRBV7-6 | CASSLDPTYNEQFF
TRBJ2-3 | TRBV13 | CASSLVIGATQYF
TRBJ1-2 | TRBV28 | CASAQGQGAGGYTF
TRBJ2-5 | TRBV18 | CASSPWAGDQETQYF
TRBJ2-1 | TRBV5-4 | CASSPGTSDYNEQFF
TRBJ2-1 | TRBV9 | CASSEGPGLASNEQFF
TRBJ2-1 | TRBV5-1 | CASGTSGLASHNEQFF
TRBJ2-7 | TRBV7-2 | CASSLRVSGSYEQYF
TRBJ1-2 | TRBV19 | CASSIGTGGSFGYTF
TRBJ1-1 | TRBV9 | CASSVQNTEAFF
TRBJ1-2 | TRBV25-1 | CASSEYPPGKTSYGYTF
TRBJ2-2 | TRBV10-1 | CASRQGASTGELFF
TRBJ1-5 | TRBV6-1 | CASRPQGPPQPQHF
TRBJ2-7 | TRBV20-1 | CSAIEAEQYF
TRBJ2-5 | TRBV5-1 | CASSLGQPQETQYF
TRBJ2-7 | TRBV6-1 | CASSQVVRSYEQYF
TRBJ2-7 | TRBV28 | CASSLPSGLAGGHSYEQYF
TRBJ2-5 | TRBV7-2 | CASSLASGGAETQYF
TRBJ2-3 | TRBV28 | CASRAPGRTATDTQYF
TRBJ2-7 | TRBV9 | CASSVAPTREQYF
TRBJ2-1 | TRBV11-3 | CASSPESYNEQFF
TRBJ2-5 | TRBV18 | CASSPGQGVGETQYF
TRBJ2-2 | TRBV14 | CASSRWDRPRGNTGELFF
TRBJ2-1 | TRBV9 | CASSAVIEEPVF
TRBJ2-7 | TRBV28 | CASSLSRVPREQYF
TRBJ2-1 | TRBV29-1 | CSVDYRSRSYGQFF
TRBJ2-7 | TRBV2 | CASRRTNTYEQYF
TRBJ2-2 | TRBV27 | CASTRLPGTGDTGELFF
TRBJ1-2 | TRBV15 | CATSSLREQLYGYTF
TRBJ1-1 | TRBV6-6 | CASTLPGGWNTEAFF
TRBJ2-7 | TRBV30 | CAWSVGLAGVEQYF
TRBJ2-1 | TRBV9 | CASSVVGLAGDNEQFF
TRBJ2-5 | TRBV7-6 | CASSLAIQETQYF
TRBJ2-7 | TRBV7-6 | CASSPDSSYEQYF